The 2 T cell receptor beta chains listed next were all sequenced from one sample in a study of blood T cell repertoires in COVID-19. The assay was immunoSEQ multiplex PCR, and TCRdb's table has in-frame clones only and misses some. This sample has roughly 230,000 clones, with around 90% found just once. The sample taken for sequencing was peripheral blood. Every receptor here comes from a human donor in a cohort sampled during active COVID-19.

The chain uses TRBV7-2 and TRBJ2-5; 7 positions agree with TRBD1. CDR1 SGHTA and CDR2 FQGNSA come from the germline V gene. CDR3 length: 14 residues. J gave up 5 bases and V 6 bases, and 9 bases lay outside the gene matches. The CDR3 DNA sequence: TGTGCCAGCAGTCGGGACAGAGGGTGGGAGACCCAGTACTTC. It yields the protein CASSRDRGWETQYF.

CDR3 region: CASSIPTGGQETQYF. The CDR3 coding sequence is TGTGCCAGTAGTATTCCGACAGGGGGTCAAGAGACCCAGTACTTC. The genes are TRBV19 and TRBJ2-5; 9 bases match TRBD1. This CDR3 region has 15 residues. Per germline, CDR1 LNHDA and CDR2 SQIVND (reference sequence). V was pared by 3 bases and J by 2 bases, with 4 bases of the junction left unmatched. Full variable domain (missing parts from reference TRBV19 and TRBJ2-5): DGGITQSPKYLFRKEGQNVTLSCEQNLNHDAMYWYRQDPGQGLRLIYYSQIVNDFQKGDIAEGYSVSREKKESFPLTVTSAQKNPTAFYLCASSIPTGGQETQYFGPGTRLLVL.